The clone carrying this T cell receptor (beta chain) was detected only a few times. The antigen is unknown. The sample is drawn from a study of beta chain features in type 1 diabetes. Study results and limitations: When Type 1 diabetes patients were examined, their TCRB CDR3s proved moderately but significantly shorter in all four CD4+ subsets.

Expressed TCRB transcripts got sequenced, as all isolated RNA was reverse transcribed. It was found that naive, central memory and regulatory T cell samples averaged around 3.8 million reads. The data were produced by immunoSEQ multiplex PCR, yet TCRdb's version contains in-frame clones alone and is incomplete. In the table there are 150,000 or so clones, 7.5% to 10% of which are singletons. Staining for CD45RO/CCR7/CD25/CD127/CD95/CD27 allowed sorting of CD4+ naive, central memory, regulatory and stem cell-like memory cells. Post-sort purity exceeded 95% for all sorted populations. The CDR3 is made up of 12 amino acids. The V end was cut by 3 bases, the J end by 1 base, with 6 bases between. Germline V CDR1 and CDR2: SQVTM, ANQGSEA.

This clonotype was obtained from a woman aged 18-29 years in good health. The chain carries TRBV29-1 and TRBJ1-2; a weak D match, TRBD1 (5 bases). The sample taken for sequencing was central memory CD4+ T cells from blood. CDR3 protein: CSVDRVNYGYTF. The CDR3 DNA reads as TGCAGCGTTGACAGGGTTAACTATGGCTACACCTTC. The full variable domain, with the rest looked up from reference TRBV29-1 and TRBJ1-2, is SAVISQKPSRDICQRGTSLTIQCQVDSQVTMMFWYRQQPGQSLTLIATANQGSEATYESGFVIDKFPISRPNLTFSTLTVSNMSPEDSSIYLCSVDRVNYGYTFGSGTRLTVV.